These 31 T cell receptor beta chains came from one sample sequenced in a study of OX40 agonist ivuxolimab in advanced cancers. Clones were read by immunoSEQ multiplex PCR, and TCRdb kept only the in-frame ones, dropping some. The sample lists approximately 71,000 clones, less than 90% occurring once. The material sequenced was CD4+ or CD8+ T cells sorted from blood, taken in a trial of the OX40 agonist ivuxolimab. The receptors derive from an adult with an advanced solid tumor such as melanoma, head and neck, liver or kidney cancer.

The chain recombines TRBV19 with TRBJ2-4; the D gene is possibly TRBD2 (6 bases). Germline V lookup: CDR1 LNHDA, CDR2 SQIVND (reference sequence). V dropped 6 bases and J dropped 0 bases, with 12 bases sitting between them. This CDR3 contains 15 residues. As DNA, the CDR3 is TGTGCCAGTAGGGGGGGAACTCTAGCCAAAAACATTCAGTACTTC. It specifies CASRGGTLAKNIQYF. Filled out from reference TRBV19 and TRBJ2-4, the complete variable domain reads DGGITQSPKYLFRKEGQNVTLSCEQNLNHDAMYWYRQDPGQGLRLIYYSQIVNDFQKGDIAEGYSVSREKKESFPLTVTSAQKNPTAFYLCASRGGTLAKNIQYFGAGTRLSVL.

The rearrangement joins TRBV7-9 to TRBJ1-1, with a weak D call TRBD1 (6 bases). Per the germline V gene, CDR1 is SEHNR and CDR2 is FQNEAQ (reference sequence). The CDR3 covers 15 residues. V lost 1 base, J lost 4 bases, and 13 bases lay in between. The CDR3 DNA reads as TGTGCCAGCAGCTTAGGGGGGGCAGGTAGCACTGAAGCTTTCTTT. Translated: CASSLGGAGSTEAFF.

In the case of this clone: One junction end does not reproduce the germline sequence, and a read error may be involved. Other DNA sequences of this sample code for an identical CDR3. The chain combines TRBV5-1 with TRBJ1-4; no firm D call. Per germline, CDR1 SGHRS and CDR2 YFSETQ. The CDR3 has 15 amino acids. The CDR3 bases are TGCGCCAGCAGCCAAGGCCGGGGAACTAATGAAAAATTGTTTTTT. Protein product: CASSQGRGTNEKLFF. Variable domain in full (rest from reference TRBV5-1 and TRBJ1-4): KAGVTQTPRYLIKTRGQQVTLSCSPISGHRSVSWYQQTPGQGLQFLFEYFSETQRNKGNFPGRFSGRQFSNSRSEMNVSTLELGDSALYLCASSQGRGTNEKLFFGSGTQLSVL.

V is TRBV9 and J is TRBJ2-2; D may correspond to TRBD1 or TRBD2 (5 bases each). The CDR3 runs 15 residues. Germline-derived CDR1 and CDR2 are SGDLS and YYNGEE. The V end lost 0 bases, the J end lost 2 bases, and 8 bases lay between the germline ends. The chain's CDR3 is CASSVGDGNTGELFF. CDR3 sequence (DNA): TGTGCCAGCAGCGTAGGGGACGGAAACACCGGGGAGCTGTTTTTT.

The chain uses TRBV27 and TRBJ1-1; 7 positions match TRBD1. V shed 6 bases and J 1 base; nucleotides not matched to a gene: 11. The CDR3 is made up of 16 amino acids. From germline, CDR1 is MNHEY and CDR2 SMNVEV (reference sequence). Written as DNA, the CDR3 is TGTGCCAGCAGACTTACAGGGGTCCGGAAGAACACTGAAGCTTTCTTT. Protein sequence: CASRLTGVRKNTEAFF.

This rearrangement joins TRBV5-1 to TRBJ2-4, with TRBD2 matching over 9 bases. The V gene's germline CDR1 is SGHRS and CDR2 YFSETQ. CDR3 length: 15 residues. After removal of 5 bases from V and 5 bases from J, the junction contained 8 bases not matched to a gene. CDR3 coding DNA: TGCGCCAGCAGTTTTAGCGGGAGTAGGGAAAACATTCAGTACTTC. Translation: CASSFSGSRENIQYF.

This rearrangement joins TRBV5-1 to TRBJ2-5; TRBD2 agrees at 7 bases. J was trimmed by 5 bases and V by 5 bases; bases with no gene match: 12. The CDR3 is 15 residues long. Per germline, CDR1 SGHRS and CDR2 YFSETQ. The CDR3 DNA reads TGCGCCAGCAGAGCTACATGGGGGGGTTCGGAGACCCAGTACTTC. Translated: CASRATWGGSETQYF.

Here the CDR3 DNA reads TGTGCCACCAGTGAGCCGGGACTCCAATCCGATGAGCAGTTCTTC. It is translated as CATSEPGLQSDEQFF. The chain recombines TRBV15 with TRBJ2-1; tentative D call: TRBD2 (6 bases). CDR1 is LNHNV and CDR2 is YYDKDF in the germline V gene (reference sequence). This CDR3 is 15 amino acids long. Between the trimmed V and J ends, which lost 6 bases and 8 bases, there was a span of 20 bases. Drawing the rest from reference TRBV15 and TRBJ2-1, the complete variable domain is DAMVIQNPRYQVTQFGKPVTLSCSQTLNHNVMYWYQQKSSQAPKLLFHYYDKDFNNEADTPDNFQSRRPNTSFCFLDIRSPGLGDTAMYLCATSEPGLQSDEQFFGPGTRLTVL.

In DNA form, the CDR3 reads TGTGCCAGCAGCGGTGGGGGGACTAGCGGGGTCCCAAGCACAGATACGCAGTATTTT. Protein sequence: CASSGGGTSGVPSTDTQYF. V usage is TRBV7-9 and J usage is TRBJ2-3; 13 bases line up with TRBD2. Germline-derived CDR1 and CDR2 are SEHNR and FQNEAQ (reference sequence). The CDR3 totals 19 residues. Trimming at V came to 5 bases and at J to 0 bases, leaving 11 bases not matched to a gene.

This clone was detected only once. This chain links TRBV7-2 with TRBJ2-2, with 8 positions matching TRBD2. Germline trimming cut 6 bases from V and 4 bases from J; bases unmatched to any gene: 4. Germline CDR1 is SGHTA and CDR2 is FQGNSA. The CDR3 loop spans 14 amino acids. This chain's CDR3 is CASSYTSGTGELFF. The CDR3 nucleotides are TGTGCCAGCAGTTATACTAGCGGCACCGGGGAGCTGTTTTTT.

The CDR3 DNA follows: TGCGCCAGCAGCCCCAGCGGGGTTGGGGAGACCCAGTACTTC. Amino acid sequence: CASSPSGVGETQYF. This sequence joins TRBV5-1 and TRBJ2-5, with TRBD2 matching 7 bases. The germline V gene has CDR1 SGHRS and CDR2 YFSETQ. J lost 5 bases, V lost 4 bases, and 8 bases had no gene match. The CDR3 runs to 14 residues.

V usage is TRBV11-2 and J usage is TRBJ1-6; D gene unclear. Germline V gene data show CDR1 as SGHAT and CDR2 as FQNNGV. V lost 4 bases and J lost 8, with 12 bases in between. This CDR3 has 14 residues. The CDR3 DNA sequence: TGTGCCAGCAGCTCCGGACTTGGGGATTCACCCCTCCACTTT. As protein: CASSSGLGDSPLHF.

The chain links TRBV5-6 to TRBJ2-5, with TRBD2 matching over 12 bases. The CDR3 sequence is 18 residues long. The trim removed 4 bases at V and 5 bases at J, leaving 15 bases unmatched. In germline, CDR1 is SGHDT, CDR2 YYEEEE. CDR3 DNA sequence: TGTGCCAGCAGCCTCCCCAGGGGCCTAGCGGGGGGGGTGGAGACCCAGTACTTC. Its translation is CASSLPRGLAGGVETQYF.

The chain employs TRBV2 and TRBJ2-1; TRBD2 agrees at 8 bases. The CDR3 has 15 amino acids. Germline loops: CDR1 SNHLY, CDR2 FYNNEI. J lost 4 bases, V lost 7 bases, and 9 bases had no gene match. The CDR3 sequence: CASTKLAGRYNEQFF. The CDR3 DNA is TGTGCCAGCACCAAATTAGCGGGGCGGTACAATGAGCAGTTCTTC.

This rearrangement joins TRBV5-6 to TRBJ2-5; 11 nucleotides agree with TRBD2. Unmatched junction bases numbered 8, after V lost 2 bases and J lost 2 bases. Germline V gene sequence: CDR1 SGHDT, CDR2 YYEEEE. The CDR3 is 17 residues long. The CDR3 sequence is CASSFTGLAGGQETQYF. The CDR3 DNA reads TGTGCCAGCAGCTTTACGGGCCTAGCGGGGGGACAAGAGACCCAGTACTTC.

The rearrangement joins TRBV15 to TRBJ2-2; 12 bases align to TRBD2. Germline trimming cut 6 bases from V and 4 bases from J; bases unmatched to any gene: 6. Germline values: CDR1 LNHNV, CDR2 YYDKDF (reference sequence). This CDR3 contains 16 residues. CDR3 DNA sequence: TGTGCCACCAGGAATGGACTAGCGGGGTTCACCGGGGAGCTGTTTTTT. Translation gives CATRNGLAGFTGELFF.

The rearrangement joins TRBV28 to TRBJ2-7; D remains unclear. Per the germline V gene, CDR1 is MDHEN and CDR2 is SYDVKM. The CDR3 sequence is 15 residues long. The V end lost 5 bases, the J end lost 2 bases, and 16 bases lay between the germline ends. The CDR3 sequence is CASSRRGVSPYEQYF. As DNA, the CDR3 is TGTGCCAGCAGTCGTCGAGGCGTCTCCCCCTACGAGCAGTACTTC.

J is TRBJ2-5 and V is TRBV14; D call uncertain. V was pared by 5 bases and J by 1 base, with 8 bases between. Germline CDR1 reads SGHDN; CDR2 reads FVKESK. The CDR3 is 13 residues long. CDR3: CASSAGLQETQYF. CDR3 in DNA: TGTGCCAGCAGCGCCGGGCTCCAAGAGACCCAGTACTTC.

This chain uses TRBV2 with TRBJ2-3, with a weak D call TRBD2 (5 bases). Germline assignment: CDR1 SNHLY and CDR2 FYNNEI. Trimming took 4 bases from V and 0 from J, leaving 11 bases between them. The CDR3 runs 15 residues. This CDR3 reads CASSVEGISTDTQYF. CDR3 DNA sequence: TGTGCCAGCAGTGTTGAGGGAATAAGCACAGATACGCAGTATTTT.

The CDR3 DNA sequence: TGTGCCAGCAGTGATAGCTATGGCTACACCTTC. It codes for CASSDSYGYTF. The chain links TRBV28 to TRBJ1-2, with D unresolved. The CDR3 loop spans 11 amino acids. Germline CDR1 is MDHEN and CDR2 is SYDVKM. Trimming took off 5 bases at V and 4 bases at J, with 5 bases between the two ends.

The chain carries TRBV5-4 and TRBJ1-2, with D perhaps matching TRBD1 (6 bases). V was cut by 3 bases and J by 4 bases, with 13 bases left in between. Germline V lookup: CDR1 SGHNT, CDR2 YYREEE (reference sequence). This CDR3 is 14 amino acids long. The chain's CDR3 is CASSWGAATYGYTF. The CDR3 nucleotides are TGTGCCAGCAGCTGGGGGGCAGCAACCTATGGCTACACCTTC.

This clone is deemed medium-sized (0.01 to 0.1%). This chain links TRBV5-4 with TRBJ1-1, with a tentative D call TRBD1 (5 bases). Per the germline V gene, CDR1 is SGHNT and CDR2 is YYREEE (reference sequence). Trimming shortened V by 0 bases and J by 5 bases, and 14 bases separated the two germline ends. The CDR3 is 15 residues long. As DNA, the CDR3 is TGTGCCAGCAGCTTGGAATTGGGGGTACGGACTGAAGCTTTCTTT. Its protein product is CASSLELGVRTEAFF.

The rearrangement links TRBV6-1 to TRBJ2-7, with TRBD2 identical over 8 bases. Trimming cost V 2 bases and J 5 bases; bases outside gene matches: 14. Germline V lookup: CDR1 MNHNS, CDR2 SASEGT. This CDR3 has 17 amino acids. The CDR3 is CASSERGEAGVWHEQYF. The CDR3, as DNA: TGTGCCAGCAGTGAACGGGGAGAAGCGGGAGTTTGGCACGAGCAGTACTTC.

This sequence joins TRBV29-1 and TRBJ1-4; a weak D match, TRBD1 (6 bases). This CDR3 spans 15 amino acids. Deletions cut 6 bases from V and 5 bases from J, with 19 bases between. Germline-derived CDR1 and CDR2 are SQVTM and ANQGSEA. The chain's CDR3 is CSVRGGWPVNEKLFF. For the CDR3, the DNA is TGCAGCGTGCGAGGGGGGTGGCCAGTCAATGAAAAACTGTTTTTT.

The chain couples TRBV30 to TRBJ1-1; TRBD1 might be the D (5 bases). The CDR3 extends over 16 amino acids. CDR1 and CDR2 from the germline V gene are GTSNPN and SVGIG (reference sequence). With 0 bases removed from V and 1 base from J, the gap between germline ends came to 15 bases. CDR3 protein: CAWSVLAGRGNTEAFF. CDR3 bases: TGTGCCTGGAGTGTATTAGCAGGGAGAGGGAACACTGAAGCTTTCTTT.

The chain is built from TRBV30 and TRBJ2-5, with 8 bases that match TRBD1. With V trimmed by 5 bases and J by 4 bases, 6 bases remained unmatched. Germline V gene data show CDR1 as GTSNPN and CDR2 as SVGIG (reference sequence). There are 13 residues in the CDR3. Written as DNA, the CDR3 is TGTGCCTGGTCACCCGGGACAGGAGAGACCCAGTACTTC. This sequence encodes CAWSPGTGETQYF.

The V gene is TRBV7-3, the J gene TRBJ1-6, with D unclear. Trimming shortened V by 7 bases and J by 10 bases, and 11 bases separated the two germline ends. Germline V CDR1 and CDR2: SGHTA, FQGTGA. The CDR3 is 12 amino acids. CDR3 residues: CASTRTGSPLHF. The DNA of the CDR3 is TGTGCCAGCACCCGGACGGGGTCACCCCTCCACTTT.

The rearrangement joins TRBV21-1 to TRBJ1-6; the tabulated D call, TRBD1, remains unverified against the DNA. TRBV21-1 is shown as a pseudogene. This CDR3 has 16 amino acids. CDR3 DNA: TGTGCCAGCAGCAAAAAACCCCGGACAGTTTATTCACCCCTCCACTTT. This translates into CASSKKPRTVYSPLHF.

The chain has TRBV6-5 and TRBJ2-2; TRBD1 aligns across 9 bases. Germline V lookup: CDR1 MNHEY, CDR2 SVGAGI. The V and J ends lost 4 bases and 5 bases, in that order; junction bases with no gene match: 2. The CDR3 is made up of 14 amino acids. The CDR3 reads CASSSGTGTGELFF. DNA for the CDR3: TGTGCCAGCAGTTCCGGGACAGGGACCGGGGAGCTGTTTTTT.

This chain joins TRBV10-3 and TRBJ2-7, with D possibly TRBD1 on 5 matching bases. The germline V gene has CDR1 ENHRY and CDR2 SYGVKD. V gave up 3 bases and J gave up 3 bases, with 9 bases separating them. The CDR3 has 13 amino acids. CDR3 protein: CAISDIQGYEQYF. CDR3 nucleotide sequence: TGTGCCATCAGTGACATCCAGGGCTACGAGCAGTACTTC.

This clone has a handful of counts. The chain carries TRBV25-1 and TRBJ2-2, with 7 bases identical to TRBD2. V was clipped by 1 base and J by 1 base; unmatched bases: 6. This CDR3 region has 17 residues. Germline CDR1 is MGHDK and CDR2 is SYGVNS. Here the CDR3 reads CASSESVWGGNTGELFF. CDR3 DNA sequence: TGTGCCAGCAGTGAATCCGTTTGGGGGGGGAACACCGGGGAGCTGTTTTTT. Variable domain in full (rest from reference TRBV25-1 and TRBJ2-2): EADIYQTPRYLVIGTGKKITLECSQTMGHDKMYWYQQDPGMELHLIHYSYGVNSTEKGDLSSESTVSRIRTEHFPLTLESARPSHTSQYLCASSESVWGGNTGELFFGEGSRLTVL.